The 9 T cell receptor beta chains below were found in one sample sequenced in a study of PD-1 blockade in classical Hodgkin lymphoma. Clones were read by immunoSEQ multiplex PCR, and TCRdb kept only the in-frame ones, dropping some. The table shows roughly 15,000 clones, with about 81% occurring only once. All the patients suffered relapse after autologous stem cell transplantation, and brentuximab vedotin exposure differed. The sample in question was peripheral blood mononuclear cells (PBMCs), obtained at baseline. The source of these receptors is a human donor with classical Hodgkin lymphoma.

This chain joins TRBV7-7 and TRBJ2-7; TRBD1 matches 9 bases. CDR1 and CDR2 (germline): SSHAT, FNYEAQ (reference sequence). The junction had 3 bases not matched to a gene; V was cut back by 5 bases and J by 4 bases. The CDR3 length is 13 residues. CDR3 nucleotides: TGTGCCAGCAGCCTAGACAGGGGGTACGAGCAGTACTTC. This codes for CASSLDRGYEQYF. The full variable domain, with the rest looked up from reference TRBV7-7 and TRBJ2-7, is GAGVSQSPRYKVTKRGQDVTLRCDPISSHATLYWYQQALGQGPEFLTYFNYEAQPDKSGLPSDRFSAERPEGSISTLTIQRTEQRDSAMYRCASSLDRGYEQYFGPGTRLTVT.

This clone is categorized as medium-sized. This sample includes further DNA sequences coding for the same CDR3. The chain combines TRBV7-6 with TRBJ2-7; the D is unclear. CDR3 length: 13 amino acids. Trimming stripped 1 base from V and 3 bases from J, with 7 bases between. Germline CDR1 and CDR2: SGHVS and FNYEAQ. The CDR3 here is CASSLGPNYEQYF. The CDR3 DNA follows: TGTGCCAGCAGCTTAGGCCCGAACTACGAGCAGTACTTC. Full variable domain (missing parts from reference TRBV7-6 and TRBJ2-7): GAGVSQSPRYKVTKRGQDVALRCDPISGHVSLYWYRQALGQGPEFLTYFNYEAQQDKSGLPNDRFSAERPEGSISTLTIQRTEQRDSAMYRCASSLGPNYEQYFGPGTRLTVT.

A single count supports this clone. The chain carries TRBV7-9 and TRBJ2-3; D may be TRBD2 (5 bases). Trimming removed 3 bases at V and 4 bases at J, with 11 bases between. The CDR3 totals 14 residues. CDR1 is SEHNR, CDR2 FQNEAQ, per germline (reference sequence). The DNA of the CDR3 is TGTGCCAGCAGCTTGCATCTCGGGGCAGATACGCAGTATTTT. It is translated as CASSLHLGADTQYF. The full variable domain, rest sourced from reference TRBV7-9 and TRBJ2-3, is DTGVSQNPRHKITKRGQNVTFRCDPISEHNRLYWYRQTLGQGPEFLTYFQNEAQLEKSRLLSDRFSAERPKGSFSTLEIQRTEQGDSAMYLCASSLHLGADTQYFGPGTRLTVL.

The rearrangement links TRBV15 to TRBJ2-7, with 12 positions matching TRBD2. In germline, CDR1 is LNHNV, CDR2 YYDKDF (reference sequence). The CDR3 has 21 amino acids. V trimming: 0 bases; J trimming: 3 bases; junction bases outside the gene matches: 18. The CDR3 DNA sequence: TGTGCCACCAGCAGAGAGCGAGGACAGGGTGAGACTAGCGGGAGATTCTACGAGCAGTACTTC. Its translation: CATSRERGQGETSGRFYEQYF.

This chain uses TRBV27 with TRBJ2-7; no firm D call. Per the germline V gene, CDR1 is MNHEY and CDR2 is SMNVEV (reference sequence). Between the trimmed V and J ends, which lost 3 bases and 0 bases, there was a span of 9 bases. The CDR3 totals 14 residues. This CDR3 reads CASSFGSSSYEQYF. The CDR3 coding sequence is TGTGCCAGCAGTTTTGGGTCGAGCTCCTACGAGCAGTACTTC.

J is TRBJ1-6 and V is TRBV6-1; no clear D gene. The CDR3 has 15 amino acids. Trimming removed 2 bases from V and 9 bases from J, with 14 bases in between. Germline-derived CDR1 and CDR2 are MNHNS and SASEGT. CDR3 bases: TGTGCCAGCAGTGAATACAGACCGAAAATTTCACCCCTCCACTTT. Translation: CASSEYRPKISPLHF.

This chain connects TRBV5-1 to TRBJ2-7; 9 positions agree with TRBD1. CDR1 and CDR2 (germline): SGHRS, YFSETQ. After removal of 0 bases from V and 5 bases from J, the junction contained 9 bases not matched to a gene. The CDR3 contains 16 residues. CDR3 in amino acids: CASSLGYRGLYNEQYF. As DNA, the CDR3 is TGCGCCAGCAGCTTGGGTTACAGGGGGCTTTATAACGAGCAGTACTTC.

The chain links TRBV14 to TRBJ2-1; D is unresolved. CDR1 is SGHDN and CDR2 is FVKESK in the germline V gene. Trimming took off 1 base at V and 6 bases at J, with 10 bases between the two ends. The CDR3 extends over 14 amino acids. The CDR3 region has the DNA TGTGCCAGCAGCCAAGTTTCGTTGGTCAATGAGCAGTTCTTC. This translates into CASSQVSLVNEQFF.

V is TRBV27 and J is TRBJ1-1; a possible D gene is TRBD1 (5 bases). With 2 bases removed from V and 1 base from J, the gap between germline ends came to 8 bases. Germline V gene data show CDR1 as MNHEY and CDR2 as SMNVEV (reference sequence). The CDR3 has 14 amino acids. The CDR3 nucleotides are TGTGCCAGCAGTTTAATGGGGGGGAACACTGAAGCTTTCTTT. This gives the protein CASSLMGGNTEAFF.